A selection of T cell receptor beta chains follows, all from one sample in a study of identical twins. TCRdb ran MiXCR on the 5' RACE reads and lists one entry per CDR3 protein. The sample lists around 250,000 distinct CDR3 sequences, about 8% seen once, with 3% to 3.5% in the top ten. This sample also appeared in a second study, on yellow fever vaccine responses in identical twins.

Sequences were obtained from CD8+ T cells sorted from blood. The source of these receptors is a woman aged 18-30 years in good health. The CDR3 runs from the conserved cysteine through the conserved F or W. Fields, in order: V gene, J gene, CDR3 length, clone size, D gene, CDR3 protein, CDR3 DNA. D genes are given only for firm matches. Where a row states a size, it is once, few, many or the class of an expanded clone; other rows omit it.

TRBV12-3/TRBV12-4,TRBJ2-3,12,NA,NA,CASRTLEYTQYF,TGTGCCAGCAGGACACTGGAATATACGCAGTATTTT
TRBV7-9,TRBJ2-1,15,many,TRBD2,CASRSAGGPGNEQFF,TGTGCCAGCAGGAGCGCGGGAGGGCCGGGAAATGAGCAGTTCTTC
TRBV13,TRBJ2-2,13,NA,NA,CASSGSVAGELFF,TGTGCCAGCAGCGGTTCTGTTGCCGGGGAGCTGTTTTTT
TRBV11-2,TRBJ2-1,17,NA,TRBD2,CASSFGRIAGGPNEQFF,TGTGCCAGCAGCTTCGGGCGCATAGCGGGAGGTCCCAATGAGCAGTTCTTC
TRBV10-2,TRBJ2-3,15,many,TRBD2,CAIDRTSDSTDTQYF,TGCGCCATCGATAGGACTAGCGACAGCACAGATACGCAGTATTTT
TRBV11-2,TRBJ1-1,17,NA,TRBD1,CASSLDARTGRNTEAFF,TGTGCCAGCAGCTTAGACGCCCGGACAGGGAGGAACACTGAAGCTTTCTTT
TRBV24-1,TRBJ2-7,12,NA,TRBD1,CATEDRGPEQYF,TGTGCCACCGAGGACAGGGGGCCGGAGCAGTACTTC
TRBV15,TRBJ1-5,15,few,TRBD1,CATSRDRQGNQPQHF,TGTGCCACCAGCAGAGACCGACAGGGGAATCAGCCCCAGCATTTT
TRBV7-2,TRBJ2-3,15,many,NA,CASSPGWAGADTQYF,TGTGCCAGCAGCCCTGGATGGGCCGGGGCAGATACGCAGTATTTT
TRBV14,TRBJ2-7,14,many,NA,CASSQVGHSYEQYF,TGTGCCAGCAGCCAAGTGGGACATTCTTACGAGCAGTACTTC
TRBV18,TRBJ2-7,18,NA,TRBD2,CASSPDALAGPLFYEQYF,TGTGCCAGCTCACCCGACGCCCTAGCGGGCCCACTATTCTACGAGCAGTACTTC
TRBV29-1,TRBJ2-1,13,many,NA,CSVYGTKYNEQFF,TGCAGCGTTTACGGGACGAAATACAATGAGCAGTTCTTC
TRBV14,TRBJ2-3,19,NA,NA,CASSQENLRRAVGTDTQYF,TGTGCCAGCAGCCAAGAGAATTTAAGGAGGGCCGTGGGCACAGATACGCAGTATTTT
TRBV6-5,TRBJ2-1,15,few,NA,CASSYLGDSYNEQFF,TGTGCCAGCAGTTACCTGGGGGACTCCTACAATGAGCAGTTCTTC
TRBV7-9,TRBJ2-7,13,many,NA,CASSLAPKYEQYF,TGTGCCAGCAGCTTAGCTCCTAAGTACGAGCAGTACTTC
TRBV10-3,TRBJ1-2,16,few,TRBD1,CAIKGDRGLSNYGYTF,TGTGCCATCAAGGGGGACAGGGGACTCTCTAACTATGGCTACACCTTC
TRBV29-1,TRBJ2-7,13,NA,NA,CSVEDRGGYEQYF,TGCAGCGTTGAAGATAGGGGTGGCTACGAGCAGTACTTC
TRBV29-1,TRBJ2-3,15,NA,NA,CSVEDGWRSTDTQYF,TGCAGCGTTGAAGATGGTTGGAGGTCCACAGATACGCAGTATTTT
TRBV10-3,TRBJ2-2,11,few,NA,CATLYGGELFF,TGTGCCACCCTCTACGGCGGGGAGCTGTTTTTT
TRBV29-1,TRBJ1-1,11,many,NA,CSVLIRREAFF,TGCAGCGTACTAATTCGACGGGAAGCTTTCTTT
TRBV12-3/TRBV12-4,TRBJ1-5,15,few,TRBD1,CASRPQGAGNQPQHF,TGTGCCAGCAGACCTCAGGGGGCGGGCAATCAGCCCCAGCATTTT
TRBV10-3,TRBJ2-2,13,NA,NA,CAIERAGTGELFF,TGTGCCATAGAGAGGGCCGGTACCGGGGAGCTGTTTTTT
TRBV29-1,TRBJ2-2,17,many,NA,CSVEDLGGRTNTGELFF,TGCAGCGTTGAAGATCTAGGGGGACGGACGAACACCGGGGAGCTGTTTTTT
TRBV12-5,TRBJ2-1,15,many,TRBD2,CARPTPQRGNYEQFF,TGTGCTAGACCCACCCCCCAGCGGGGGAACTATGAGCAGTTCTTC
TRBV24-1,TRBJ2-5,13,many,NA,CATSDLRRGTQYF,TGTGCCACCAGTGATTTGCGCCGAGGGACCCAGTACTTC
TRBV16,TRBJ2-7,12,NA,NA,CASSSRADEQYF,TGTGCCAGCAGCTCGAGGGCGGACGAGCAGTACTTC
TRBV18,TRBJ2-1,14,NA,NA,CASSGSSTGNEQFF,TGTGCCAGCTCAGGGTCCTCAACTGGCAATGAGCAGTTCTTC
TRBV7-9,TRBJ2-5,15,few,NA,CASSFMEWERETQYF,TGTGCCAGCAGCTTTATGGAGTGGGAAAGAGAGACCCAGTACTTC
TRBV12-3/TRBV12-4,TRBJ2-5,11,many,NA,CASSSTETQYF,TGTGCCAGCAGTTCTACCGAGACCCAGTACTTC